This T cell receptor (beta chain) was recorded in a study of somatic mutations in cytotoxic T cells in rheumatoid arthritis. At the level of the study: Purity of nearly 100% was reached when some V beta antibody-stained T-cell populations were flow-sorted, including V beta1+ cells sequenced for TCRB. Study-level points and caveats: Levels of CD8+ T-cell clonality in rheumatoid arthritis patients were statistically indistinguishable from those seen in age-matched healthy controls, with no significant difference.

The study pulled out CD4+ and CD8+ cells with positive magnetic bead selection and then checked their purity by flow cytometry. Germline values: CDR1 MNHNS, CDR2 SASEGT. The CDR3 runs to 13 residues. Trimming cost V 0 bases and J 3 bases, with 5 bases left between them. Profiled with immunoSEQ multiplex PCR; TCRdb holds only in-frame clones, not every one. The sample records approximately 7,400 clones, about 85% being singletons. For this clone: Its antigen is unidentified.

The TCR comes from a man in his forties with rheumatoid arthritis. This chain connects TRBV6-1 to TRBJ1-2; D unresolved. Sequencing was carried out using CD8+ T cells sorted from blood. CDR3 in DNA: TGTGCCAGCAGTGAAGCCTTATACTATGGCTACACCTTC. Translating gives CASSEALYYGYTF.